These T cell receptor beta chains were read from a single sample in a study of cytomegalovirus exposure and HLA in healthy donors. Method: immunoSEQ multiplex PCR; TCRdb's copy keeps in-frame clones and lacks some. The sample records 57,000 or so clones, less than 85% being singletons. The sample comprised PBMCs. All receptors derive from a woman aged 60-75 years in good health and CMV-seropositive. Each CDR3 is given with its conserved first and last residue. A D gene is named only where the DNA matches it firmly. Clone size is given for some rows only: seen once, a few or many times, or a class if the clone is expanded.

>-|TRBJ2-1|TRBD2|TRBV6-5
CASRYLAGIYNEQFF
TGTGCCAGCAGGTATCTAGCGGGGATCTACAATGAGCAGTTCTTC
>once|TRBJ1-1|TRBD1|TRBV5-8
CASRRTGNTEAFF
TGTGCCAGCAGGCGGACAGGGAACACTGAAGCTTTCTTT
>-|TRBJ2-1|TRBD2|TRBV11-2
CASSLEGLAGGFSYNEQFF
TGTGCCAGCAGCTTAGAGGGACTAGCGGGGGGATTCTCCTACAATGAGCAGTTCTTC
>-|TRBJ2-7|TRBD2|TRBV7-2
CASSSRTSGGPTYYEQYF
TGTGCCAGCAGCTCGAGGACTAGCGGGGGGCCTACATACTACGAGCAGTACTTC
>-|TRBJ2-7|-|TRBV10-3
CAIKVSLSVHEQYF
TGTGCCATCAAAGTCTCCCTCTCAGTGCACGAGCAGTACTTC
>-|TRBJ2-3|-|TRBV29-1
CSVDAGTTDTQYF
TGCAGCGTTGATGCGGGAACGACAGATACGCAGTATTTT
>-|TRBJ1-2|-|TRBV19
CASSIDLANYGYTF
TGTGCCAGTAGTATAGATTTAGCTAACTATGGCTACACCTTC
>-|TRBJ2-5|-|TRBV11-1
CASSLGVQETQYF
TGTGCCAGCAGCTTAGGAGTTCAAGAGACCCAGTACTTC
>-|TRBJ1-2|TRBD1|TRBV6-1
CASSEDRARYGYTF
TGTGCCAGCAGTGAGGACAGGGCCCGCTATGGCTACACCTTC
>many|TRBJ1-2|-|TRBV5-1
CASSLEGQYGYTF
TGTGCCAGCAGCTTGGAAGGACAGTATGGCTACACCTTC
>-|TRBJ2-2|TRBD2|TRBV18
CASSPSGGTGELFF
TGTGCCAGCTCACCGTCCGGGGGGACCGGGGAGCTGTTTTTT
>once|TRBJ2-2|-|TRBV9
CASTSRTGELFF
TGTGCCAGCACCTCTCGCACCGGGGAGCTGTTTTTT
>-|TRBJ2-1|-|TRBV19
CASSMPSSTSGQFF
TGTGCCAGTAGTATGCCCTCAAGTACTTCTGGGCAGTTCTTC
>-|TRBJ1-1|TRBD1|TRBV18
CASSQGTGGLNTEAFF
TGTGCCAGCTCACAGGGGACAGGGGGCCTGAACACTGAAGCTTTCTTT
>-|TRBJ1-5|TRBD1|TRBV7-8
CASSFWTGEIGQPQHF
TGTGCCAGCAGTTTTTGGACAGGGGAGATCGGTCAGCCCCAGCATTTT
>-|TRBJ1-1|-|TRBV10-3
CAISAPRGGSITEAFF
TGTGCCATCAGTGCACCCCGCGGGGGTAGTATCACTGAAGCTTTCTTT
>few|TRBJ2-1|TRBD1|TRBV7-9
CSSSPKLRQGNEQFF
TGTTCCAGCAGCCCAAAGCTCCGACAGGGCAATGAGCAGTTCTTC
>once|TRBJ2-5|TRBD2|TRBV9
CASSVDPPGTSVQETQYF
TGTGCCAGCAGCGTAGACCCGCCGGGGACTAGCGTCCAAGAGACCCAGTACTTC
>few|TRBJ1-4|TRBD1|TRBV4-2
CASSQVGTGGTNEKLFF
TGTGCCAGCAGCCAAGTTGGGACAGGGGGAACTAATGAAAAACTGTTTTTT
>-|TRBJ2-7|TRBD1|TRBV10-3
CAIESRTGSLEQYF
TGTGCCATTGAGTCACGGACAGGGAGCCTCGAGCAGTACTTC
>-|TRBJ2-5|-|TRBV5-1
CASSLAVATETQYF
TGCGCCAGCAGCTTGGCAGTAGCGACGGAGACCCAGTACTTC
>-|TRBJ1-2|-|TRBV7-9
CASSTPGREDGYTF
TGTGCCAGCAGCACACCAGGGCGAGAGGATGGCTACACCTTC
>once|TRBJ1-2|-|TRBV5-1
CASSFQGLESYTF
TGCGCCAGCAGCTTTCAGGGGTTGGAGAGCTACACCTTC
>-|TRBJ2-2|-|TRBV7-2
CASSPTGDTGELFF
TGTGCCAGCAGCCCGACGGGGGACACCGGGGAGCTGTTTTTT
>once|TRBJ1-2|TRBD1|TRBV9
CASSTRTGSNYGYTF
TGTGCCAGCAGCACCCGGACAGGGAGTAACTATGGCTACACCTTC
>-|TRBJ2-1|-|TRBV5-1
CASSLVAVPSSYNEQFF
TGCGCCAGCAGCTTGGTAGCGGTCCCCAGCTCCTACAATGAGCAGTTCTTC
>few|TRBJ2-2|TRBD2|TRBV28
CASKKPGLAGGRNTGELFF
TGTGCCAGCAAAAAACCGGGACTAGCGGGGGGCCGTAACACCGGGGAGCTGTTTTTT
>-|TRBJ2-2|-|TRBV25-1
CASSESSRGRNGELFF
TGTGCCAGCAGTGAGTCCTCCAGGGGAAGGAACGGGGAGCTGTTTTTT
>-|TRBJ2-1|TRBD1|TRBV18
CASSPRGDSDEQFF
TGTGCCAGCTCACCACGAGGGGACAGCGATGAGCAGTTCTTC
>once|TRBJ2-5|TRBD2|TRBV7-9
CASSLGRVPYEQYF
TGTGCCAGCAGCTTGGGGAGGGTTCCGTATGAGCAGTACTTC
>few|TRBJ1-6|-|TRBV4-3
CASSQVGRGNSPLHF
TGCGCCAGCAGCCAAGTTGGCCGAGGTAATTCACCCCTCCACTTT
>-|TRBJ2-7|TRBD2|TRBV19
CASSAGTSQSFYEQYF
TGTGCCAGTAGTGCCGGGACTAGCCAAAGTTTCTACGAGCAGTACTTC
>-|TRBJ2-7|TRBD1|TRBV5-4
CASSYWTGDEQYF
TGTGCCAGCAGCTACTGGACAGGGGACGAGCAGTACTTC
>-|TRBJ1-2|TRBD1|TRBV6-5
CASSYKGARYTF
TGTGCCAGCAGTTATAAGGGGGCCCGCTACACCTTC
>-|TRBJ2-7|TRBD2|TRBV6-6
CASSYVSGGRYEQYF
TGTGCCAGCAGTTATGTTAGCGGGGGCCGCTACGAGCAGTACTTC
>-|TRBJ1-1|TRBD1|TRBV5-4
CASSLRQGGLATEAFF
TGTGCCAGCAGCTTGCGACAGGGTGGGTTGGCCACTGAAGCTTTCTTT
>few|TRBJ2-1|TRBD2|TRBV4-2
CASSSRASGGANEQFF
TGTGCCAGCAGCTCCCGGGCTAGCGGGGGGGCCAATGAGCAGTTCTTC
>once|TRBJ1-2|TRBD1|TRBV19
CASSASTQGAGYTF
TGTGCCAGTAGTGCTTCTACACAGGGGGCGGGCTACACCTTC
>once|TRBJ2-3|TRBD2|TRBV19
CASSIWTSGVDTDTQYF
TGTGCCAGTAGTATATGGACTAGCGGGGTTGATACGGATACGCAGTATTTT
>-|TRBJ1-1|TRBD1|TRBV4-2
CASSQDREQGRVEAFF
TGTGCCAGCAGCCAAGATCGGGAACAGGGGCGGGTAGAAGCTTTCTTT
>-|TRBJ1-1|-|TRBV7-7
CASSLTGSTEAFF
TGTGCTAGCAGTCTTACAGGTTCCACTGAAGCTTTCTTT
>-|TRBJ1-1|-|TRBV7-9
CASSSTGSWTEAFF
TGTGCCAGCAGCTCAACAGGGTCTTGGACTGAAGCTTTCTTT
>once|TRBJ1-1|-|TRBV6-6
CASRNEAEAFF
TGTGCCAGCAGGAATGAGGCTGAAGCTTTCTTT
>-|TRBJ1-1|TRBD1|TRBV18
CASSLGQGAFGTEAFF
TGTGCCAGCTCACTGGGACAGGGGGCGTTCGGGACTGAAGCTTTCTTT
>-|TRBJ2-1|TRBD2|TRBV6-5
CASSLMWGGPWQFF
TGTGCCAGCAGCCTTATGTGGGGGGGACCTTGGCAGTTCTTC
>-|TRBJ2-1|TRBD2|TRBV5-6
CASSFTSGAENEQFF
TGTGCCAGCAGCTTCACTAGCGGGGCCGAGAATGAGCAGTTCTTC
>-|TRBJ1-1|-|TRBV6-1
CASRGLYTEAFF
TGTGCCAGCAGGGGACTGTACACTGAAGCTTTCTTT
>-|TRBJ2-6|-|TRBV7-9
CASSLALGLLLTF
TGTGCCAGCAGCTTAGCACTTGGACTCCTCCTGACTTTC
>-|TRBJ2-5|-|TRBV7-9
CASSLTGIKETQYF
TGTGCCAGCAGCTTAACGGGTATAAAAGAGACCCAGTACTTC
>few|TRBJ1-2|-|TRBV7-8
CASSSVSGVNYGYTF
TGTGCCAGCAGCTCAGTCTCGGGAGTTAACTATGGCTACACCTTC
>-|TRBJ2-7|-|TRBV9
CASSVGKGGSYEQYF
TGTGCCAGCAGCGTAGGTAAAGGGGGCTCCTACGAGCAGTACTTC
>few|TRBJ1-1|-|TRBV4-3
CASASLGGTEAFF
TGCGCCAGCGCTTCACTCGGGGGAACTGAAGCTTTCTTT